This T cell receptor beta chain was profiled in a study of control samples from healthy donors and cancer patients (dated by TCRdb to between 2020 and 2021). Libraries were built with the immunoSEQ multiplex PCR assay. Here the immuneACCESS table is served through TCRdb, limited to in-frame sequences with V and J called. Missing clones are a known gap in these copies; in checked studies unresolved V genes cover under half, and the rest lacks a known reason. Within this sample are roughly 60,000 clones, with around 94% of them counted one time only. The ten largest clones add up to roughly 4% of the sample. Looking up the germline V gene (reference sequence) yields CDR1 GTSNPN and CDR2 SVGIG. V is cut by 0 bases and J by 4 bases, and the space between the germline ends is 9 bases. Measured from the cysteine to the phenylalanine, the CDR3 is 13 residues long. CDR3 DNA is the only sequence kept; it has 39 bases, read in frame from the first base.

Remarks on this clone: Its cognate antigen has yet to be identified. No qualities accompany the bases; no much larger clone lies one base away. In the same sample, other DNA sequences code for this CDR3.

Sequencing was performed on blood. The sequence was obtained from a man aged 25-45 years in good health. The V and J genes are TRBV30 and TRBJ1-1; the D gene identity is not certain. CDR3 loop: CAWSVSSRTEAFF. The bases are TGTGCCTGGAGTGTATCATCCCGCACTGAAGCTTTCTTT.